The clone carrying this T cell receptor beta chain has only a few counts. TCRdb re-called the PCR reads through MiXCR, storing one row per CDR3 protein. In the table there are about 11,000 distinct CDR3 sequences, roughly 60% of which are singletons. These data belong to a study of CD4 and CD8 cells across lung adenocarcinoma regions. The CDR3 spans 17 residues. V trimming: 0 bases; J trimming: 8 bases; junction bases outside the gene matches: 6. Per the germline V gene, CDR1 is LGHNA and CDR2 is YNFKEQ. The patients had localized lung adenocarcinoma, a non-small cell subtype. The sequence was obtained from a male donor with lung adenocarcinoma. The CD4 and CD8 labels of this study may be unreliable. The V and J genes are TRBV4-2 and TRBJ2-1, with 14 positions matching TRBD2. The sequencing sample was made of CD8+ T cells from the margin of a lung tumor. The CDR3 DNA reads TGTGCCAGCAGCCAAGATTATGGGACTAGCGGGAGTTATGAGCAGTTCTTC. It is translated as CASSQDYGTSGSYEQFF.